A selection of T cell receptor beta chains follows, all from one sample in a study of a mutant IDH1 vaccine in newly diagnosed glioma. These TCRs' antigens remain unknown. TCRdb's copy holds only in-frame clones and misses some; the assay was immunoSEQ multiplex PCR. The table shows almost 30,000 clones, with around 87% occurring only once. The sample in question was peripheral blood mononuclear cells (PBMCs), obtained from a glioma patient whose treatment included an IDH1 peptide vaccine. All receptors derive from a woman aged 40-49 years with glioma. Some clones in this sample may be carry-over from other donors' samples. CDR3s include the opening cysteine and the closing phenylalanine or tryptophan. Fields, in order: V gene, J gene, CDR3 length, clone size, D gene, CDR3 protein, CDR3 DNA. D genes are given only for firm matches. A clone size is listed for some rows: how often the clone was seen (once, few, many), or a class if it is expanded.

TRBV19	TRBJ1-2	14	-	-	CASSIGESGNGYTF	TGTGCCAGTAGTATAGGCGAGTCCGGGAATGGCTACACCTTC
TRBV7-9	TRBJ2-2	18	few	-	CASSYLGQEISVAGELFF	TGTGCCAGCAGCTACCTTGGACAAGAAATTTCGGTGGCCGGGGAGCTGTTTTTT
TRBV7-8	TRBJ1-2	17	once	-	CASSLGAMAGDLRGYTF	TGTGCCAGCAGCTTAGGGGCGATGGCAGGGGATTTGCGGGGCTACACCTTC
TRBV7-3	TRBJ2-2	14	-	-	CASSPLRGTGELFF	TGTGCCAGCAGCCCCCTGAGGGGTACCGGGGAGCTGTTTTTT
TRBV28	TRBJ1-2	13	-	-	CASSPAVFDGYTF	TGTGCCAGCAGTCCCGCGGTCTTTGATGGCTACACCTTC
TRBV7-3	TRBJ1-1	13	-	-	CASSLGANTEAFF	TGTGCCAGCAGCTTAGGAGCGAACACTGAAGCTTTCTTT
TRBV7-2	TRBJ1-6	13	-	-	CASSLSNNSPLHF	TGTGCCAGCAGCTTATCGAATAATTCACCCCTCCACTTT
TRBV27	TRBJ2-1	15	-	TRBD2	CASSLRGLALDEQFF	TGTGCCAGCAGTTTGCGGGGACTAGCACTCGATGAGCAGTTCTTC
TRBV2	TRBJ1-5	14	-	-	CASNQEVGNQPQHF	TGTGCCAGCAATCAAGAGGTCGGCAATCAGCCCCAGCATTTT
TRBV19	TRBJ1-5	16	-	TRBD1	CASRGDRSYSNQPQHF	TGTGCCAGTAGGGGGGACAGGAGCTATAGCAATCAGCCCCAGCATTTT
TRBV18	TRBJ2-3	15	-	-	CASSPLTGTTDTQYF	TGTGCCAGCTCACCGTTAACCGGGACCACAGATACGCAGTATTTT
TRBV19	TRBJ2-3	14	-	-	CATRQAHGADTQYF	TGTGCCACCAGACAGGCCCATGGAGCAGATACGCAGTATTTT
TRBV5-8	TRBJ2-7	17	-	-	CASSFQIGGRADYEQYF	TGTGCCAGCAGCTTTCAAATCGGTGGGCGAGCCGACTACGAGCAGTACTTC
TRBV5-6	TRBJ2-3	16	few	-	CASSLVGPDPRDTQYF	TGTGCCAGCAGCTTGGTCGGCCCAGACCCCAGGGATACGCAGTATTTT
TRBV6-5	TRBJ2-1	14	-	-	CASSSGQFYNEQFF	TGTGCCAGCAGCTCCGGACAGTTTTACAATGAGCAGTTCTTC
TRBV5-1	TRBJ2-5	15	-	TRBD2	CASSEPSAGSETQYF	TGCGCCAGCAGCGAGCCATCAGCGGGATCAGAGACCCAGTACTTC
TRBV9	TRBJ1-4	14	-	-	CASTPWATNEKLFF	TGTGCCAGCACCCCTTGGGCAACTAATGAAAAACTGTTTTTT